A selection of T cell receptor beta chains follows, all from one sample in a study of T cell responses to AZD1222 COVID-19 vaccine. Clones were sequenced by immunoSEQ multiplex PCR, and TCRdb holds only the in-frame ones, with some missing. Of some 100,000 clones in the sample, more than 75% are singletons; the top ten hold about 4.5%. The input for sequencing was peripheral blood, taken 28 days after the second AZD1222 dose. These receptors all come from an adult who received the AZD1222 COVID-19 vaccine. Each CDR3 is given with its conserved first and last residue. D genes are given only for firm matches. Some rows mark clone size as missing; the rest say once, few, many or name a class of expanded clone.

V gene	clone size	J gene	D gene	CDR3 DNA	CDR3 protein
TRBV5-1	.	TRBJ1-3	TRBD1	TGCGCCAGCAGCCCCGGGGACAGCTCTGGAAACACCATATATTTT	CASSPGDSSGNTIYF
TRBV19	.	TRBJ2-1	TRBD2	TGTGCCAGTAGTTTTACCGTCGTCCTAGCGGGAGCCTACAATGAGCAGTTCTTC	CASSFTVVLAGAYNEQFF
TRBV7-3	.	TRBJ1-6	TRBD1	TGTGCCAGCAGCATGGGACAGCGGAATAATTCACCCCTCCACTTT	CASSMGQRNNSPLHF
TRBV7-3	.	TRBJ1-6	.	TGTGCCAGCAGCGTACGTATAATCAGGGAGGATTCACCCCTCCACTTT	CASSVRIIREDSPLHF
TRBV14	.	TRBJ1-1	.	TGTGCCAGCAGCCAACAGGGATACACTGAAGCTTTCTTT	CASSQQGYTEAFF
TRBV19	.	TRBJ1-5	TRBD1	TGTGCCAGTAAGCAGGGACAGAGGAGATATAGCAATCAGCCCCAGCATTTT	CASKQGQRRYSNQPQHF
TRBV6-2/TRBV6-3	.	TRBJ2-5	.	TGTGCCAGCAGCCCCTTAGGGGGACAGACCCAGTACTTC	CASSPLGGQTQYF
TRBV21-1	.	TRBJ1-2	.	TGTGCCAGCAGCAAGGCGACGGCCTATGGCTACACCTTC	CASSKATAYGYTF
TRBV15	few	TRBJ1-2	.	TGTGCCACCAGCATAGACTCGGATGGCTACACCTTC	CATSIDSDGYTF
TRBV12-3/TRBV12-4	.	TRBJ2-7	.	TGTGCCAGCGCCAGGGAAATCTACGAGCAGTACTTC	CASAREIYEQYF
TRBV11-2	once	TRBJ2-1	.	TGTGCCAGCAGCTTGGGCCGGACGGGGTCCTACAATGAGCAGTTCTTC	CASSLGRTGSYNEQFF